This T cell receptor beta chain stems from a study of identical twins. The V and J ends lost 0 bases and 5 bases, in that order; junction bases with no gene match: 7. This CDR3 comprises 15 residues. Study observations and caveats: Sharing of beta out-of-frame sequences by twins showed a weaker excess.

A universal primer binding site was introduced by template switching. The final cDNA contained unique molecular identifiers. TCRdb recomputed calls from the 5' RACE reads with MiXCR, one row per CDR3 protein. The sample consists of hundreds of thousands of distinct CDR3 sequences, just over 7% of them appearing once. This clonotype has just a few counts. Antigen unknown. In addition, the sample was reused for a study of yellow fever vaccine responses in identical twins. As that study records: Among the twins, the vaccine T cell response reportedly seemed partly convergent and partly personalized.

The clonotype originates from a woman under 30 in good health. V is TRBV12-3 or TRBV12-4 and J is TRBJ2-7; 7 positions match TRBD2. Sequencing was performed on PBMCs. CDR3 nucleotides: TGTGCCAGCAGTTTAGCCCCGGGAGGCAGAGACGAGCAGTACTTC. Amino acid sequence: CASSLAPGGRDEQYF.